This T cell receptor beta chain was recovered during a study of regulatory T cells in long-lasting Graves disease. Documented time point: persistent/refractory GD, antithyroid drugs over 5 years with positive TRAb. Extracted RNA from PBMCs served as the source of the TCR library. Assembly of TCR beta libraries relied on iRepertoire HTBI primers together with Arm-PCR of CDR3 regions. TCRdb called the multiplex PCR reads again in MiXCR, with one record for every CDR3 protein. This repertoire shows 350,000 to 500,000 distinct CDR3 sequences, approximately 22% found once; its top ten account for roughly an eighth. The sequence came from a female donor with Graves disease. The input for sequencing was peripheral blood mononuclear cells (PBMCs), taken when the disease was refractory, from a patient treated with antithyroid drugs.

The CDR3 sequence is CASSQEPGGEQFF. In DNA, the CDR3 is TGTGCCAGCAGCCAAGAACCTGGGGGTGAGCAGTTCTTC. This rearrangement joins TRBV3-1 to TRBJ2-1, with D perhaps being TRBD1 or TRBD2 (5 bases each). Germline V gene lookup returns CDR1 LGHDT and CDR2 YNNKEL (reference sequence). Trimming stripped 0 bases from V and 9 bases from J, with 9 bases between. The CDR3 loop spans 13 amino acids.